The source of this T cell receptor (beta chain) is a study of T cell responses to AZD1222 COVID-19 vaccine. Assay: immunoSEQ multiplex PCR; the TCRdb copy retains only in-frame clones and omits some. The sample carries 150,000 to 200,000 clones, 75% to 90% recorded once. Turning to this clone: Its antigen is still unknown.

Unmatched junction bases numbered 6, after V lost 6 bases and J lost 8 bases. The CDR3 has 12 residues. Germline assignment: CDR1 MDHEN and CDR2 SYDVKM. Study results and caveats: Baseline serology detected seropositivity in only six AZD1222 recipients. The study found vaccine-associated CD4 TCRs spanning spike, dominant at 160-218 and 743-854. Clonal diversity was possibly underestimated; the donors were predominantly white British and more often female.

The sequence derives from an adult in good health. V usage is TRBV28 and J usage is TRBJ2-7; 8 bases agree with TRBD1. Specimen: peripheral blood, collected on day 0 of AZD1222 vaccination. The CDR3 bases are TGTGCCAGCAGCCAACAGGGGGAGAAGCAGTACTTC. Amino acids: CASSQQGEKQYF.